These T cell receptor beta chains were read from a single sample in a study of blood T cell repertoires in COVID-19. Here immunoSEQ multiplex PCR was the method, and the copy in TCRdb shows in-frame clones only, minus some. The sample lists over 200,000 clones; around 90% were seen once. The sample consisted of peripheral blood. The source of these receptors is a woman between 18 and 30 years old who had recovered from COVID-19. Each CDR3 is given with its conserved first and last residue. D genes are given only for firm matches. Clone size is shown for a subset of rows, as once, few, many or a class of expanded clone.

cdr3_length,clone_size,d_call,v_call,cdr3_aa
14,few,NA,TRBV6-4,CASSDGAGTDTQYF
13,once,NA,TRBV7-2,CASSPRQDSPLHF
16,NA,NA,TRBV6-2/TRBV6-3,CASSSREPRRAETQYF
18,NA,TRBD2,TRBV3-1/TRBV3-2,CASSPRVAGDRGTDTQYF
16,NA,NA,TRBV13,CASSFVGAGSSYEQYF
14,NA,NA,TRBV5-4,CASSLEWAFSPLHF
13,NA,NA,TRBV29-1,CSVAQVLSYEQYF
17,NA,TRBD1,TRBV13,CASSHDIGQGETYEQYF
16,NA,TRBD1,TRBV7-3,CASSSPGTGAYNEQFF
15,NA,TRBD2,TRBV4-3,CASSRGTSGRKGQFF
17,NA,TRBD2,TRBV7-2,CASSYRLALAEDNEQFF
15,NA,TRBD1,TRBV29-1,CSVDHDQGADTEAFF
16,NA,NA,TRBV6-5,CASSYSHRISSYEQYF
16,NA,TRBD1,TRBV19,CASSISGQASSYEQYF
15,NA,NA,TRBV2,CATDSRSVGSYEQYF
14,NA,NA,TRBV2,CATWKGVGPNEQFF
14,NA,NA,TRBV6-5,CASSSQVNSDGYTF
13,few,TRBD1,TRBV2,CASSRQGNTEAFF
16,NA,TRBD2,TRBV3-1/TRBV3-2,CASSQFLLAGTNEQFF
12,NA,NA,TRBV20-1,CSASRSGEGYTF
14,once,TRBD1,TRBV19,CASTPTGRTDTQYF
18,NA,TRBD2,TRBV7-3,CASSPRTSGRGAYNEQFF
15,NA,TRBD1,TRBV15,CATSSGAGGSEKLFF
15,few,NA,TRBV19,CASRVPQGSAGELFF
13,NA,TRBD2,TRBV6-5,CASRAGGRETQYF
14,NA,TRBD1,TRBV11-2,CASSLGTGPNVLTF
14,few,TRBD1,TRBV2,CASKGTGKNYEQYF
15,few,TRBD1,TRBV9,CASSAGTGKGTEAFF
14,NA,NA,TRBV5-6,CASSSSQGFYGYTF
16,NA,TRBD1,TRBV7-2,CASSFGTDYSNQPQHF
14,NA,NA,TRBV30,CAWSDPGVSAEAFF
15,once,TRBD2,TRBV19,CASSRTSGRDYEQYF
14,NA,TRBD1,TRBV7-2,CASSLDGTVYEQYF
15,NA,NA,TRBV27,CASGVVAGDTDTQYF
13,NA,NA,TRBV14,CASSHGAAHEQYF
16,NA,NA,TRBV28,CASSFGGGVGNQPQHF
14,NA,TRBD1,TRBV30,CAWTPGTGGYEQYF
12,few,NA,TRBV7-2,CASSSLPDTQYF
15,NA,NA,TRBV19,CASSYTGYARGGYTF
15,NA,TRBD1,TRBV6-5,CASSYSGQAPNIQYF
14,NA,NA,TRBV2,CASSEAGRKYGYTF
12,NA,NA,TRBV7-2,CASSFTAGVYTF
12,NA,NA,TRBV12-3/TRBV12-4,CASTQSNTEAFF
12,many,TRBD1,TRBV7-9,CASSPGQGGYTF
14,NA,TRBD2,TRBV29-1,CSVLNSGSLETQYF